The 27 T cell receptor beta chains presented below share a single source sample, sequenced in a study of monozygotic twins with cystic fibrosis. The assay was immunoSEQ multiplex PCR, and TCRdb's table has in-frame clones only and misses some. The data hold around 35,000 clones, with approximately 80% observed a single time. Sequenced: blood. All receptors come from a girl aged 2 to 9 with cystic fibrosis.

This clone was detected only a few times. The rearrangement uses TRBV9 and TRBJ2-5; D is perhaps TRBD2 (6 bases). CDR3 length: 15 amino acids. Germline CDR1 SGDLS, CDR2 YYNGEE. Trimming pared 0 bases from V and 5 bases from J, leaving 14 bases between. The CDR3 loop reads CASSVEAGGHETQYF. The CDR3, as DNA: TGTGCCAGCAGCGTAGAGGCAGGAGGGCACGAGACCCAGTACTTC. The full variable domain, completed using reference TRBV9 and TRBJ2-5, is DSGVTQTPKHLITATGQRVTLRCSPRSGDLSVYWYQQSLDQGLQFLIQYYNGEERAKGNILERFSAQQFPDLHSELNLSSLELGDSALYFCASSVEAGGHETQYFGPGTRLLVL.

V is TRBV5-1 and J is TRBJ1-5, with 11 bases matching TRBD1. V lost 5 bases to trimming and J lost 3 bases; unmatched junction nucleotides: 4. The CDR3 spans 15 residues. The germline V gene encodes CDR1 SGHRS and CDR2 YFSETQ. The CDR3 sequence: CASRSGQGDNQPQHF. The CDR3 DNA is TGCGCCAGCAGATCGGGACAGGGGGACAATCAGCCCCAGCATTTT.

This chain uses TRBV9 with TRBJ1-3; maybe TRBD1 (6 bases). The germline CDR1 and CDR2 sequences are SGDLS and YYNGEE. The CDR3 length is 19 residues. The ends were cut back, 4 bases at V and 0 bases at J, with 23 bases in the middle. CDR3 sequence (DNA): TGTGCCAGCAGCCTCCCGAAGGGGGGATTCGAGTCCTCTGGAAACACCATATATTTT. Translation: CASSLPKGGFESSGNTIYF.

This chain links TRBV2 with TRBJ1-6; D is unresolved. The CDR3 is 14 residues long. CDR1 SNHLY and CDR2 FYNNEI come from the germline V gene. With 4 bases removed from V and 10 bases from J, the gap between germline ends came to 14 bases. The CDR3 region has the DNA TGTGCCAGCAGTGTCGATAGGCTGAGATCACCCCTCCACTTT. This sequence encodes CASSVDRLRSPLHF. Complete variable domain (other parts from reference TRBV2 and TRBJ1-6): EPEVTQTPSHQVTQMGQEVILRCVPISNHLYFYWYRQILGQKVEFLVSFYNNEISEKSEIFDDQFSVERPDGSNFTLKIRSTKLEDSAMYFCASSVDRLRSPLHFGNGTRLTVT.

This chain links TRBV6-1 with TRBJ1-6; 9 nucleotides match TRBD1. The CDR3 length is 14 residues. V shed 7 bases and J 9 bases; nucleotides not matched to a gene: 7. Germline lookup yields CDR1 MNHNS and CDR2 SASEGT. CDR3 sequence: CASIIGQGISPLHF. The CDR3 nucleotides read TGTGCCAGCATAATTGGACAGGGGATTTCACCCCTCCACTTT.

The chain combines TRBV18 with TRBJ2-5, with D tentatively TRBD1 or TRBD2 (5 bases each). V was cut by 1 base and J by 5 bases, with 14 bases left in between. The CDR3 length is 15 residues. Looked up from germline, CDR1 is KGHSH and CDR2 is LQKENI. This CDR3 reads CASSPQQGRGETQYF. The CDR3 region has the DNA TGTGCCAGCTCACCACAGCAGGGAAGAGGGGAGACCCAGTACTTC.

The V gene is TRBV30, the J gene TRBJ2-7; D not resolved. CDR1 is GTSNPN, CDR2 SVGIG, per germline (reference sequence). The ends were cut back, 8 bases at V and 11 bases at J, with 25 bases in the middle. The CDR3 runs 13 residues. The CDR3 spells CATGVLSSASEYF. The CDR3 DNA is TGTGCCACTGGAGTTCTTAGTTCAGCCTCCGAGTACTTC. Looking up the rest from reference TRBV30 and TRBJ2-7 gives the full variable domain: SQTIHQWPATLVQPVGSPLSLECTVEGTSNPNLYWYRQAAGRGLQLLFYSVGIGQISSEVPQNLSASRPQDRQFILSSKKLLLSDSGFYLCATGVLSSASEYFGPGTRLTVT.

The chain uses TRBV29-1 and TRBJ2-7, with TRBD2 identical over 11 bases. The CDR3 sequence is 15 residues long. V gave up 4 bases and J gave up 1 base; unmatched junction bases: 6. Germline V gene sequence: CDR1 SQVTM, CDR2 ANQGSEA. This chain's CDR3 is CSVVSGGAFSYEQYF. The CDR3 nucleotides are TGCAGCGTTGTTAGCGGGGGGGCCTTTTCCTACGAGCAGTACTTC.

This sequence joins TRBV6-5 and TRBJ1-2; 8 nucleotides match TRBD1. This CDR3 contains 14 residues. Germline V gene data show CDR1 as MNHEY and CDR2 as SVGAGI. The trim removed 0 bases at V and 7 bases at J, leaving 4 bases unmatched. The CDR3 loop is CASSYSSGGFGYTF. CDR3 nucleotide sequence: TGTGCCAGCAGTTACTCATCAGGGGGCTTTGGCTACACCTTC.

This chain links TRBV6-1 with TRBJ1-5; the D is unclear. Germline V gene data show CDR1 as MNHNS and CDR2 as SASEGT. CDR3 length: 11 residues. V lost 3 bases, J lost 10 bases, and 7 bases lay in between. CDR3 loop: CASSDVGPQHF. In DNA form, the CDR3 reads TGTGCCAGCAGTGACGTTGGACCCCAGCATTTT.

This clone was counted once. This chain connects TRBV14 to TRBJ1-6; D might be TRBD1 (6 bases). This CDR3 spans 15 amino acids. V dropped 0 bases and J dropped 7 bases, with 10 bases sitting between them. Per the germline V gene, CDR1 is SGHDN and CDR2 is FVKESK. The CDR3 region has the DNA TGTGCCAGCAGCCAAGACGCAGGGGTGAATTCACCCCTCCACTTT. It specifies CASSQDAGVNSPLHF.

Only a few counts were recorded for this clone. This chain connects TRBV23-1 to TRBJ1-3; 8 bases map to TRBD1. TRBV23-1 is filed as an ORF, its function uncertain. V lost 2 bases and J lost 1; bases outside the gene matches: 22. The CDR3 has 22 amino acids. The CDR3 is CASSQPNSPQGAGKRSGNTIYF. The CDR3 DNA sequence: TGCGCCAGCAGTCAACCGAACTCTCCGCAGGGGGCAGGTAAAAGATCTGGAAACACCATATATTTT.

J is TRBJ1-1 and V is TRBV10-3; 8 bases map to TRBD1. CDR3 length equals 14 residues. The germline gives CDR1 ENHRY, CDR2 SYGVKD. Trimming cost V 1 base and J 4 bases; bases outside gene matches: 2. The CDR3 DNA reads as TGTGCCATCAGTGAGTGGACAGGGCCCACTGAAGCTTTCTTT. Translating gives CAISEWTGPTEAFF.

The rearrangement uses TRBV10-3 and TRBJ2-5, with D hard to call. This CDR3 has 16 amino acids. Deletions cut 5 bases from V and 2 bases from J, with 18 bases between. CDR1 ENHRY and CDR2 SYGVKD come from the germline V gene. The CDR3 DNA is TGTGCCATCAGTACTGGGGTTTTGGGCGAACAAGAGACCCAGTACTTC. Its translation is CAISTGVLGEQETQYF.

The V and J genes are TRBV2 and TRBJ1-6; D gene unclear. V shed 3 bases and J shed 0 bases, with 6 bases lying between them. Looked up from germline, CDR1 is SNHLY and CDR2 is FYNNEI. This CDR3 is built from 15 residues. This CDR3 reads CASSDKSSYNSPLHF. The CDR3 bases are TGTGCCAGCAGTGATAAGAGCTCCTATAATTCACCCCTCCACTTT.

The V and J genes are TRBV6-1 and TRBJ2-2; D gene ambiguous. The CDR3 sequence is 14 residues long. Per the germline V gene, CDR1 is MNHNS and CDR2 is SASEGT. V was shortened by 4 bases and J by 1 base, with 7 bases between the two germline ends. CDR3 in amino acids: CASSGDGNTGELFF. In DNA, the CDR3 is TGTGCCAGCAGTGGTGATGGGAACACCGGGGAGCTGTTTTTT.

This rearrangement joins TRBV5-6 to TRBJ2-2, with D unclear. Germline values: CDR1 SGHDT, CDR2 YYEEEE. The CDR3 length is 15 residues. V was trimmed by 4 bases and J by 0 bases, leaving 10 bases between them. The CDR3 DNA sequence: TGTGCCAGCAGCCTCTACGGTACGAACACCGGGGAGCTGTTTTTT. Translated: CASSLYGTNTGELFF.

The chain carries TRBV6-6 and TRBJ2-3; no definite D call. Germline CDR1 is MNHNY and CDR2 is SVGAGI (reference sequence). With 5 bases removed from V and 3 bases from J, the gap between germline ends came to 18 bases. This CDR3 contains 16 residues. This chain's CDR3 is CASSKRTPDSTDTQYF. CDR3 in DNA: TGTGCCAGCAGTAAACGAACCCCCGACTCGACAGATACGCAGTATTTT.

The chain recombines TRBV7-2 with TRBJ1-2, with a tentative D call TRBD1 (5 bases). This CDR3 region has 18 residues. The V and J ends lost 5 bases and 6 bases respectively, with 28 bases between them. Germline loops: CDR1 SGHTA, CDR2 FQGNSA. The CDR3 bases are TGTGCCAGCAGCCTCCCCCGGGGGAGCCGGGTCGATAGAGATGGCTACACCTTC. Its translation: CASSLPRGSRVDRDGYTF.

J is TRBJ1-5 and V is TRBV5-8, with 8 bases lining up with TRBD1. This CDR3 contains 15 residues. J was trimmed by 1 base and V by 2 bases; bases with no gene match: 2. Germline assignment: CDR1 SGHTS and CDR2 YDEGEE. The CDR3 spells CASSFRTGSNQPQHF. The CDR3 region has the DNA TGTGCCAGCAGCTTCCGGACAGGGAGCAATCAGCCCCAGCATTTT.

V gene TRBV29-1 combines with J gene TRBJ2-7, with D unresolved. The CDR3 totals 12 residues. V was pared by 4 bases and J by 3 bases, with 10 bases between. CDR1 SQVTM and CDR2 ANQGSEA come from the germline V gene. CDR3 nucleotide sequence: TGCAGCGTTGGAGACGGTAACTACGAGCAGTACTTC. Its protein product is CSVGDGNYEQYF.

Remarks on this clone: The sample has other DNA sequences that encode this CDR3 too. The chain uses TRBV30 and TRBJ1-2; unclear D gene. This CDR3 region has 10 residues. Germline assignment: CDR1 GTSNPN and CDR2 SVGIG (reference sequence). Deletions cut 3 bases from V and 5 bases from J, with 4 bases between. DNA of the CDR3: TGTGCCTGGAGGACGTATGGCTACACCTTC. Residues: CAWRTYGYTF.

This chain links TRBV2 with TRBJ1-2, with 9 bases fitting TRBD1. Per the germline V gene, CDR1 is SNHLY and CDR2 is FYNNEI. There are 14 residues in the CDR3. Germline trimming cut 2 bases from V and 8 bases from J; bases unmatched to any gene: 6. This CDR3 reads CASSETGTGLGYTF. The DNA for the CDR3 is TGTGCCAGCAGTGAAACCGGGACAGGGCTCGGCTACACCTTC. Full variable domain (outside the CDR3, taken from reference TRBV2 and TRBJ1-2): EPEVTQTPSHQVTQMGQEVILRCVPISNHLYFYWYRQILGQKVEFLVSFYNNEISEKSEIFDDQFSVERPDGSNFTLKIRSTKLEDSAMYFCASSETGTGLGYTFGSGTRLTVV.

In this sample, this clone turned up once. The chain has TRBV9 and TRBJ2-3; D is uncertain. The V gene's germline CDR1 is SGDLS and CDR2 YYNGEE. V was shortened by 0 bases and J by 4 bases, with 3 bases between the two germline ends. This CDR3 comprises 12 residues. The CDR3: CASSVAADTQYF. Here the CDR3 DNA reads TGTGCCAGCAGCGTAGCGGCAGATACGCAGTATTTT.

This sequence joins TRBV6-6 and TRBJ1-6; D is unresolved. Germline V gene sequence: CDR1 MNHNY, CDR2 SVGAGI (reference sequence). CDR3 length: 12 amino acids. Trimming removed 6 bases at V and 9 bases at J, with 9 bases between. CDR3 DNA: TGTGCCAGCAGCCACCCCCGTTCACCCCTCCACTTT. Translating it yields CASSHPRSPLHF.

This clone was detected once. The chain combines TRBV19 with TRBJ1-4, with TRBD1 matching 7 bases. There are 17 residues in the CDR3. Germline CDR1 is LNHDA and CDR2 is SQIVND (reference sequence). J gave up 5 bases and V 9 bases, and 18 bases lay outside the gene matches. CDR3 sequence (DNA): TGTGCCAGCCGAGCGACTACACTAGGGGGCTTCAATGAAAAACTGTTTTTT. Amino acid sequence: CASRATTLGGFNEKLFF.

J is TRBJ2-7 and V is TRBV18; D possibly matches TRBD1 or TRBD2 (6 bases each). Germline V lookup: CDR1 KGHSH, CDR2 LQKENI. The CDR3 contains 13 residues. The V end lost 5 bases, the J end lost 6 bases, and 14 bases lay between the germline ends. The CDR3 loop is CASSLAKGGEQYF. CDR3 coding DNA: TGTGCCAGCTCATTGGCAAAGGGGGGCGAGCAGTACTTC.